This T cell receptor (beta chain) is from a study of blood T cells in healthy people across ages. Notes on the study in general: Both higher diversity and more naive CD4+ cells marked long-lived donors when set against aged donors. With donor CMV status unknown, expanded clonotype changes were possibly confounded.

For the second PCR, which ran for roughly 7 to 11 cycles, a sample-barcoded 5' primer and a J-beta primer mix were used. There were at least 3 million CDR3-containing paired-end reads obtained from each sample. TCRdb re-called the 5' RACE reads with MiXCR, one entry per CDR3 protein. The sample consists of about 680,000 distinct CDR3 sequences, around half of them appearing once. This clonotype was observed a few times. Its antigen remains unidentified. From germline, CDR1 is ENHRY and CDR2 SYGVKD. The CDR3 length is 14 residues. V lost 3 bases to trimming and J lost 4 bases, with 13 bases between them.

This sequence originates from a woman in her sixties or seventies in good health. Sequencing used blood. This chain uses TRBV10-3 with TRBJ2-7, with D unclear. CDR3 residues: CAISDGQENYEQYF. The CDR3 DNA reads TGTGCCATCAGTGACGGGCAGGAGAATTACGAGCAGTACTTC.